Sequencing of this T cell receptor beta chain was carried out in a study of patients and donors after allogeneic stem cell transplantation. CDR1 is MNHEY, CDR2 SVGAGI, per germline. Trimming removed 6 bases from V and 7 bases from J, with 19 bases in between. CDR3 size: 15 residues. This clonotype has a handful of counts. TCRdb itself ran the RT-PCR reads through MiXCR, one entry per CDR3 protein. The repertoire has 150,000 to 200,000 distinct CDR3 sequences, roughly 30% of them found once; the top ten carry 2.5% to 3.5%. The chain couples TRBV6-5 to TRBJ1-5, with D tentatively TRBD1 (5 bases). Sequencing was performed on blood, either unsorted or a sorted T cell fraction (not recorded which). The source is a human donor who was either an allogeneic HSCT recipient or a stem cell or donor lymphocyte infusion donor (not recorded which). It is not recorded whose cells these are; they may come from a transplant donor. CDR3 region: CASSSQPLGVQPQHF. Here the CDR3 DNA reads TGTGCCAGCAGCTCCCAACCATTGGGGGTACAGCCCCAGCATTTT.